This T cell receptor (beta chain) was sequenced in a study of molecular identifiers for immune sequencing clone quantification. Making the bulk TCR libraries relied on previously described methods and listed TCR primers. TCRdb reprocessed the PCR reads via MiXCR and lists one record per CDR3 protein. The table records hundreds of thousands of distinct CDR3 sequences, 25% of them present only once. There are a few counts of this clonotype. Its antigen is not identified. General observations from the study: Clones above 20 RNA copies contained over 99% of effector molecules and under 1% of naive molecules. Jurkat TCR RNA spiked in from one cell reportedly remained identifiable amid roughly 940,000 naive cells.

The sequencing input was naive CD8+ T cells from blood, with Jurkat cell RNA spiked in. Subset noted: FACS-sorted CD8+CD4-CCR7+CD45RA+ naive T cells. The TCR was taken from a human donor in good health. Some libraries in this study had Jurkat cell RNA spiked in.

Here the CDR3 DNA reads TGTGCCAGCAGCTTAGAGCAGGCCTACGAGCAGTACTTC. Translated, it gives CASSLEQAYEQYF. The chain recombines TRBV13 with TRBJ2-7; D unclear. Germline V CDR1 and CDR2: PRHDT, FYEKMQ (reference sequence). Trimming cost V 1 base and J 2 bases, with 6 bases left between them. This CDR3 has 13 residues.